This T cell receptor (beta chain) stems from a study of T-cell reconstitution after alpha-beta-depleted transplantation in children. General observations from the study: Some patients' high day-60 TCRbeta diversity was traced to surviving recipient T cells and thymic progenitors. Two months or so post-transplant, alpha-beta T cells reportedly derived from several hundred expanded graft clones. Among T cells one year after transplant, newly produced cells accounted for most counts and diversity.

Worth noting for this clonotype: Its antigen is not identified. It may be a read error: a sequence one base away is much more abundant.

The TCRbeta library incorporated unique molecular identifiers. TCRdb itself ran the PCR reads through MiXCR, one entry per CDR3 protein. The sample contains approximately 290,000 distinct CDR3 sequences, around a tenth of which appear only once. The CDR3 runs to 19 residues. Germline loops: CDR1 LNHDA, CDR2 SQIVND (reference sequence). The chain recombines TRBV19 with TRBJ2-1; 9 bases agree with TRBD2. This TCR was sampled from a male patient between 2 and 10 years old who had a stem cell transplant for chronic granulomatous disease, so the T cells may come from the graft donor. The specimen comprised peripheral blood, sampled 180 days after TCRalphabeta/CD19-depleted stem cell transplant. The CDR3 sequence: CACSMLAREGLRANNEQFF. DNA of the CDR3: TGTGCCTGTAGTATGTTAGCGCGGGAGGGTTTGCGGGCTAACAATGAGCAGTTCTTC. The full variable domain, its missing parts supplied by reference TRBV19 and TRBJ2-1, is DGGITQSPKYLFRKEGQNVTLSCEQNLNHDAMYWYRQDPGQGLRLIYYSQIVNDFQKGDIAEGYSVSREKKESFPLTVTSAQKNPTAFYLCACSMLAREGLRANNEQFFGPGTRLTVL.